This TCR beta chain was captured in a study of monozygotic twins with inflammatory bowel disease. Germline V gene data show CDR1 as MNHEY and CDR2 as SMNVEV (reference sequence). The CDR3 extends over 11 amino acids. Study observations and caveats: Patient repertoires may have gained variability from differing immunosuppressive treatments.

TCRdb re-called the 5' RACE reads, yielding one record per CDR3 amino acid sequence without DNA. The listing contains 200,000 to 250,000 distinct CDR3 sequences. On this clonotype: What it recognizes is unknown.

The receptor was derived from a human donor with ulcerative colitis or Crohn's disease, or a healthy co-twin of an affected twin (not recorded which). The material sequenced was blood. This chain connects TRBV27 to TRBJ2-3. The CDR3 loop is CASSLRDTQYF.